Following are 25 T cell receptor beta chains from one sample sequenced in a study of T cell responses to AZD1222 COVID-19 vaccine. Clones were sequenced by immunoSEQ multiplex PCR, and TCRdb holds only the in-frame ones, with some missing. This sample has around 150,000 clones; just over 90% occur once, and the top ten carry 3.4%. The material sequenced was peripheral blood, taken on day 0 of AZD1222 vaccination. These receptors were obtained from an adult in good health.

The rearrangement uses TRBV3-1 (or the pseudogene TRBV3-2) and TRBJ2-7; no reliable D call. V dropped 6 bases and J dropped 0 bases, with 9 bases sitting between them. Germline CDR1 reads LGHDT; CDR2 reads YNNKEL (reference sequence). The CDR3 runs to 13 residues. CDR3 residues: CASRAPSSYEQYF. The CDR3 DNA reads TGTGCCAGCAGGGCCCCGAGCTCCTACGAGCAGTACTTC.

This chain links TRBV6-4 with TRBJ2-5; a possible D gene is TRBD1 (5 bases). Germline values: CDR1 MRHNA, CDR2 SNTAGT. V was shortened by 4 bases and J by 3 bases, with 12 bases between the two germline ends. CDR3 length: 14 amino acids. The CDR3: CASSARAGEETQYF. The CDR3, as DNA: TGTGCCAGCAGTGCCAGGGCAGGAGAAGAGACCCAGTACTTC.

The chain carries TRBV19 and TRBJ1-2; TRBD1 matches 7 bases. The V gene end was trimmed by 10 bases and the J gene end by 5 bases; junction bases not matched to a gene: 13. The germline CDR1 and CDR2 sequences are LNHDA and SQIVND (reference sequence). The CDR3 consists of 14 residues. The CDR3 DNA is TGTGCCACCTTCGACAGGGAAAATTGGTATGGCTACACCTTC. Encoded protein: CATFDRENWYGYTF.

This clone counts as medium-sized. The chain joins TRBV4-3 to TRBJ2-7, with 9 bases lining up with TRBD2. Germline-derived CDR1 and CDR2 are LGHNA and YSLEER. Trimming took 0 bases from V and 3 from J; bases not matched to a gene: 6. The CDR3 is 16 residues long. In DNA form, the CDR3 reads TGCGCCAGCAGCCAAGATCGGCTAGCGGGGTACTACGAGCAGTACTTC. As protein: CASSQDRLAGYYEQYF.

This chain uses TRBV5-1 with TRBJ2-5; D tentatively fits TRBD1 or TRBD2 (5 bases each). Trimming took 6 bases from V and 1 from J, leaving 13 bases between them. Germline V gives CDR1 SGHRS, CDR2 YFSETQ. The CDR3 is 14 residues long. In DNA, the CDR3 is TGCGCCAGCAAGAATGGGGGTGCCCAAGAGACCCAGTACTTC. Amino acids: CASKNGGAQETQYF. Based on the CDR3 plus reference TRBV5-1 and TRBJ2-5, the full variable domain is KAGVTQTPRYLIKTRGQQVTLSCSPISGHRSVSWYQQTPGQGLQFLFEYFSETQRNKGNFPGRFSGRQFSNSRSEMNVSTLELGDSALYLCASKNGGAQETQYFGPGTRLLVL.

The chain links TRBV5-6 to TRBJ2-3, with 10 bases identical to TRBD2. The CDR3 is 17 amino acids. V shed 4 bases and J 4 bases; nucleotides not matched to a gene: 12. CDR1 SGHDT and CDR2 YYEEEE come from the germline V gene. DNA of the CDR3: TGTGCCAGCAGCCGTGGGCCCCTAGCGGGGGTAGCAGATACGCAGTATTTT. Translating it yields CASSRGPLAGVADTQYF.

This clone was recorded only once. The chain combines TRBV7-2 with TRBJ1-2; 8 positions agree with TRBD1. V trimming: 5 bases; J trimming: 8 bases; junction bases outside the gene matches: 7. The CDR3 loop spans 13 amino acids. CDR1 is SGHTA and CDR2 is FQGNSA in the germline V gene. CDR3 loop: CASSINRGKGYTF. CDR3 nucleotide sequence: TGTGCCAGCAGCATCAACAGGGGGAAGGGCTACACCTTC.

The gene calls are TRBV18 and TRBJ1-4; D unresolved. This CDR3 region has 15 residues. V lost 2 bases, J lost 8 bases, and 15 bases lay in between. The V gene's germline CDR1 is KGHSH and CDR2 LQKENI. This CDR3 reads CASSPSRGVREKLFF. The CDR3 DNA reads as TGTGCCAGCTCACCATCGCGCGGGGTACGGGAAAAACTGTTTTTT. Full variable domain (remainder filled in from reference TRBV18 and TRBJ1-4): NAGVMQNPRHLVRRRGQEARLRCSPMKGHSHVYWYRQLPEEGLKFMVYLQKENIIDESGMPKERFSAEFPKEGPSILRIQQVVRGDSAAYFCASSPSRGVREKLFFGSGTQLSVL.

CDR3 in amino acids: CASSQDPGPTDTQYF. CDR3 nucleotides: TGTGCCAGCAGCCAAGATCCGGGTCCTACGGATACGCAGTATTTT. This chain connects TRBV3-1 (or the pseudogene TRBV3-2) to TRBJ2-3; D gene ambiguous. The CDR3 extends over 15 amino acids. CDR1 is LGHDT, CDR2 YNNKEL, per germline (reference sequence). Trimming took 0 bases from V and 6 from J, leaving 13 bases between them.

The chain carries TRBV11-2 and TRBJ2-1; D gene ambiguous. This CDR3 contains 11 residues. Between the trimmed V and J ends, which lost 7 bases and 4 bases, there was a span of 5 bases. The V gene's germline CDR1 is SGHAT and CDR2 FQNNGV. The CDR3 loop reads CASTNYNEQFF. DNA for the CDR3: TGTGCCAGCACCAATTACAATGAGCAGTTCTTC.

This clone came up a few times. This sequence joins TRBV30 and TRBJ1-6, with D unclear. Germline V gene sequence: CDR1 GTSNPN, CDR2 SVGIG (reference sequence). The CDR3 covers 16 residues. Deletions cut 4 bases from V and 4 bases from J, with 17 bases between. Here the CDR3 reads CAWKAVQNLYNSPLHF. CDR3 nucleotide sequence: TGTGCCTGGAAAGCCGTCCAGAACCTTTATAATTCACCCCTCCACTTT.

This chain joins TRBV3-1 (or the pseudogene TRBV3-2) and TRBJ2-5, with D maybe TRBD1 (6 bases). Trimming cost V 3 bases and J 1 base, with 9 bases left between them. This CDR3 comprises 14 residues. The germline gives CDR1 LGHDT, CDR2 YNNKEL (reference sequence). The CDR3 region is CASSQGAVQETQYF. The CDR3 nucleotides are TGTGCCAGCAGCCAGGGGGCGGTCCAAGAGACCCAGTACTTC.

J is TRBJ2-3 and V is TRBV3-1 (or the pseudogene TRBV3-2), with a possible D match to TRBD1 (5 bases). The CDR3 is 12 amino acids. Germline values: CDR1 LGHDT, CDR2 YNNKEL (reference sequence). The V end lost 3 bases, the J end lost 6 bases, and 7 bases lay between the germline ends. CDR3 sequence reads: CASSHRVDTQYF. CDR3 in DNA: TGTGCCAGCAGCCACAGGGTGGATACGCAGTATTTT.

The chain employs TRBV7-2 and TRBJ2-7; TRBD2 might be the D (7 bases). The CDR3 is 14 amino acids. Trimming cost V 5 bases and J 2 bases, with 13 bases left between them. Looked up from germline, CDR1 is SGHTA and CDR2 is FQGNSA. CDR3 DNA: TGTGCCAGCAGCCGGGGGGCCCATACCTACGAGCAGTACTTC. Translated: CASSRGAHTYEQYF.

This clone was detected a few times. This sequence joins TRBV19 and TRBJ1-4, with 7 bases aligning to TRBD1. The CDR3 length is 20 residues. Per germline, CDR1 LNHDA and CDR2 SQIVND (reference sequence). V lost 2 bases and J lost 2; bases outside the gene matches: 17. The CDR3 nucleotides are TGTGCCAGTAGTATATTTCTTGAGGGGGCTTCAGTATCGACTAATGAAAAACTGTTTTTT. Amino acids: CASSIFLEGASVSTNEKLFF. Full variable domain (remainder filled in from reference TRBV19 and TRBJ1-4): DGGITQSPKYLFRKEGQNVTLSCEQNLNHDAMYWYRQDPGQGLRLIYYSQIVNDFQKGDIAEGYSVSREKKESFPLTVTSAQKNPTAFYLCASSIFLEGASVSTNEKLFFGSGTQLSVL.

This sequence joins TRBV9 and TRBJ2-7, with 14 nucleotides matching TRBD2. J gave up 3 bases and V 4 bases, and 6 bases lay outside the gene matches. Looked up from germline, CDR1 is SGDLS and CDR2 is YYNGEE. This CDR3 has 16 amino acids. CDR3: CASSYRLAGGRYEQYF. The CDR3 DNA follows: TGTGCCAGCAGCTACCGACTAGCGGGGGGGCGCTACGAGCAGTACTTC.

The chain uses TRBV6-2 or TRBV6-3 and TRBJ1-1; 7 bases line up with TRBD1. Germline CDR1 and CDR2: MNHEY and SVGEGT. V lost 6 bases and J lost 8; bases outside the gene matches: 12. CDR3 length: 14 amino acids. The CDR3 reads CASSHGPRTGEAFF. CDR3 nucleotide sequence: TGTGCCAGCAGCCACGGCCCTAGGACAGGCGAAGCTTTCTTT.

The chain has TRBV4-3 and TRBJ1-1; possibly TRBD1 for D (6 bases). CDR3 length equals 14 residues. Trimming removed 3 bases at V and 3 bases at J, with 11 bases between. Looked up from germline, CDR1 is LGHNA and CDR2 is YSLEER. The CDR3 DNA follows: TGCGCCAGCAGCCAGAAAGCAGGGGACACTGAAGCTTTCTTT. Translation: CASSQKAGDTEAFF.

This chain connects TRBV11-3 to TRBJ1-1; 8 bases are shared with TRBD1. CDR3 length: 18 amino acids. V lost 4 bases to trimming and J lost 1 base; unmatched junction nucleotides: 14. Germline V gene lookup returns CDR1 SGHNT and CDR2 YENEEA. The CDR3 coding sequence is TGTGCCAGCAGCTCAACGTCCCGGGACAGGAGACGGAACACTGAAGCTTTCTTT. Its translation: CASSSTSRDRRRNTEAFF.

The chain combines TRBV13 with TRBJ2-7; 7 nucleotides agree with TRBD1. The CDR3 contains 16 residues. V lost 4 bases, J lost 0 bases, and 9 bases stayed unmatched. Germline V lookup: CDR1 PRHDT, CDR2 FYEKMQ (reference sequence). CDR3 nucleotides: TGTGCCAGCAGCTCCGAGCACCGGGACAGCTCCTACGAGCAGTACTTC. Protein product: CASSSEHRDSSYEQYF.

The CDR3 loop reads CASSLGDLPEQYF. DNA for the CDR3: TGTGCCAGCAGTTTAGGGGACCTACCCGAGCAGTACTTC. The chain joins TRBV12-3 or TRBV12-4 to TRBJ2-7, with D perhaps given as TRBD1 or TRBD2 (5 bases each). The CDR3 is made up of 13 amino acids. V gave up 1 base and J gave up 6 bases, with 10 bases separating them.

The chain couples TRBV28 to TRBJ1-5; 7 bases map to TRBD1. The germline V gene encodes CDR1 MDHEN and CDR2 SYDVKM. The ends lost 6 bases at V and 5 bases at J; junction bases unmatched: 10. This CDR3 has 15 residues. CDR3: CASRPTGTGDQPQHF. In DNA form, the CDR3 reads TGTGCCAGCAGACCGACAGGGACCGGGGATCAGCCCCAGCATTTT.

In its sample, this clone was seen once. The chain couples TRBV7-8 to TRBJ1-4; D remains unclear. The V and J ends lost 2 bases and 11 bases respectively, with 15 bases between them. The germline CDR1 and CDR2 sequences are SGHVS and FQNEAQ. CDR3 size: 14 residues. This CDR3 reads CASSLSTDFGKLFF. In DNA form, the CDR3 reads TGTGCCAGCAGCTTATCAACGGACTTCGGCAAACTGTTTTTT.

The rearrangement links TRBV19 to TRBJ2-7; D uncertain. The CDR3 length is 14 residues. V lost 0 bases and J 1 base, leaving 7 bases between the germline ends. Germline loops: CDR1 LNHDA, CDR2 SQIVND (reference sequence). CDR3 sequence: CASSIEHESYEQYF. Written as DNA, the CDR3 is TGTGCCAGTAGTATAGAGCATGAATCCTACGAGCAGTACTTC. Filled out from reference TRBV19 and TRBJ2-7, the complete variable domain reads DGGITQSPKYLFRKEGQNVTLSCEQNLNHDAMYWYRQDPGQGLRLIYYSQIVNDFQKGDIAEGYSVSREKKESFPLTVTSAQKNPTAFYLCASSIEHESYEQYFGPGTRLTVT.

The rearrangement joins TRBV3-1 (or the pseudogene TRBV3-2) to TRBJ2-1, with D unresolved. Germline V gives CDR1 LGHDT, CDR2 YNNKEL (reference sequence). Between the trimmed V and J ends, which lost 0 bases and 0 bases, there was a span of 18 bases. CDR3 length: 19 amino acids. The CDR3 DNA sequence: TGTGCCAGCAGCCAAGATATCGTTACGCGGACCAGCTCCTACAATGAGCAGTTCTTC. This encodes CASSQDIVTRTSSYNEQFF.